This T cell receptor (beta chain) comes out of a study of blood T cell repertoires in COVID-19. CDR1 and CDR2 from the germline V gene are LNHNV and YYDKDF (reference sequence). J was trimmed by 2 bases and V by 3 bases; bases with no gene match: 4. The CDR3 consists of 17 residues. Sequencing used immunoSEQ multiplex PCR; TCRdb keeps in-frame clones, though not all of them. The repertoire includes 300,000 or so clones, about 90% of them detected once, and 3% to 4% sits in the top ten. The receptor comes from a woman aged 35 to 49 with acute or convalescent COVID-19. The sample comprised peripheral blood. The chain combines TRBV15 with TRBJ1-4; 12 bases are shared with TRBD1. The CDR3 DNA is TGTGCCACCAGCAGGGGACAGGGGGCGTATACTAATGAAAAACTGTTTTTT. This translates into CATSRGQGAYTNEKLFF.